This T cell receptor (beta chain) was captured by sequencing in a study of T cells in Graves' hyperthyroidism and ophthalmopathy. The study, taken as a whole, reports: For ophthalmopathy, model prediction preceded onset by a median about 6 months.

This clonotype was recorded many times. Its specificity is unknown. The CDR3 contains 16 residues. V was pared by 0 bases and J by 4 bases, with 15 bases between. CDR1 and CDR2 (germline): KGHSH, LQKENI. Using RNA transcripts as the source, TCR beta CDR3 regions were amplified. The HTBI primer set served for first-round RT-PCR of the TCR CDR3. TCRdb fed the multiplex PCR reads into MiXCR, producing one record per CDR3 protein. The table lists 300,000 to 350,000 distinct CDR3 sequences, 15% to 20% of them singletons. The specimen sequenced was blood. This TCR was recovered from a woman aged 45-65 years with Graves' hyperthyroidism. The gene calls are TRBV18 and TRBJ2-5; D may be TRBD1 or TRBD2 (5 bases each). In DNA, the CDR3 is TGTGCCAGCTCACCACCGATCGGGGCGTCGGGAGAGACCCAGTACTTC. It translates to CASSPPIGASGETQYF.